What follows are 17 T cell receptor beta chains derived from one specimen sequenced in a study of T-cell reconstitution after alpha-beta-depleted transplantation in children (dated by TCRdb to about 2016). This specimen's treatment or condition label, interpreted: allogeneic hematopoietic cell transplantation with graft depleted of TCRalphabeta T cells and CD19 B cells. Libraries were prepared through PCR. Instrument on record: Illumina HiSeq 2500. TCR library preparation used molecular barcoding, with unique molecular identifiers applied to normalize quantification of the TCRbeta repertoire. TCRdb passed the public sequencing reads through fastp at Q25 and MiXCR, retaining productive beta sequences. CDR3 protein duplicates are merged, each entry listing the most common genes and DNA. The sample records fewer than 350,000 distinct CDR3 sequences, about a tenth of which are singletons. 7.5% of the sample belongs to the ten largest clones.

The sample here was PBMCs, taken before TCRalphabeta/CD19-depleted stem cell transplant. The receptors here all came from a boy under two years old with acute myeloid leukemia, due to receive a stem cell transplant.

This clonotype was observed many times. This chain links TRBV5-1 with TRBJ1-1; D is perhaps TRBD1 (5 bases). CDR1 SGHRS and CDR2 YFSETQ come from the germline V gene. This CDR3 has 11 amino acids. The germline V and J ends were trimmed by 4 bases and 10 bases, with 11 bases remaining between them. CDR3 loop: CASSRTGRAFF. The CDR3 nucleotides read TGCGCCAGCAGCAGGACGGGGCGAGCTTTCTTT.

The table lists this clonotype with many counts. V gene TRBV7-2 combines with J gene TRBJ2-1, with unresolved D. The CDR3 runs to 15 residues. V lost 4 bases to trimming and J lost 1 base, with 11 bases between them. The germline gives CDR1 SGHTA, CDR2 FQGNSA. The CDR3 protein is CASSSSSSSYNEQFF. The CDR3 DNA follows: TGTGCCAGCAGCTCCTCCTCGAGTTCCTACAATGAGCAGTTCTTC.

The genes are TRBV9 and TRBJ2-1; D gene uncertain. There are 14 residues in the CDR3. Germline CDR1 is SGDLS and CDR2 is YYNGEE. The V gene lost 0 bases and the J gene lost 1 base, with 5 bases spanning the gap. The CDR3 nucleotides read TGTGCCAGCAGCGTAGTGCAGTCCTACAATGAGCAGTTCTTC. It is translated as CASSVVQSYNEQFF.

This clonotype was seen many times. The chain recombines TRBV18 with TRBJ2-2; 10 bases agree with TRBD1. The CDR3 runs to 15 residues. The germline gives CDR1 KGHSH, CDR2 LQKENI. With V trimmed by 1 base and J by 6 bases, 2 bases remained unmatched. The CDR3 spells CASSPQGQGSGELFF. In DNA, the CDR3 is TGTGCCAGCTCACCACAGGGACAGGGGTCCGGGGAGCTGTTTTTT.

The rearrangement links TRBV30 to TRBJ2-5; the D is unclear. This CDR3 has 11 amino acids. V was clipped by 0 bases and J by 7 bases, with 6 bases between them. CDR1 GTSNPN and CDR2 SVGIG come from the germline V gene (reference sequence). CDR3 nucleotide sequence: TGTGCCTGGAGTGTGACGCGGACCCAGTACTTC. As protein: CAWSVTRTQYF. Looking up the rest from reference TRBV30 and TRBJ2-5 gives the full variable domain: SQTIHQWPATLVQPVGSPLSLECTVEGTSNPNLYWYRQAAGRGLQLLFYSVGIGQISSEVPQNLSASRPQDRQFILSSKKLLLSDSGFYLCAWSVTRTQYFGPGTRLLVL.

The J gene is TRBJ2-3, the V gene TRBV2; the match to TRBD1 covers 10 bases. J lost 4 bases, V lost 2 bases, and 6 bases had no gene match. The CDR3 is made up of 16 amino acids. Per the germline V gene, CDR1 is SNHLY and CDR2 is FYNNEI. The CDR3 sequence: CASSEISGTGADTQYF. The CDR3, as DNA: TGTGCCAGCAGTGAAATCTCCGGGACAGGGGCAGATACGCAGTATTTT.

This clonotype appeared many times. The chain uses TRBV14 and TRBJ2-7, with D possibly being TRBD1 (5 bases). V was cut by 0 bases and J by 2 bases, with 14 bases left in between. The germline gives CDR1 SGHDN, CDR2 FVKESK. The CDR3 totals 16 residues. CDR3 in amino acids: CASSQDLRARPYEQYF. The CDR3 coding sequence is TGTGCCAGCAGCCAAGATCTCAGGGCCCGTCCCTACGAGCAGTACTTC.

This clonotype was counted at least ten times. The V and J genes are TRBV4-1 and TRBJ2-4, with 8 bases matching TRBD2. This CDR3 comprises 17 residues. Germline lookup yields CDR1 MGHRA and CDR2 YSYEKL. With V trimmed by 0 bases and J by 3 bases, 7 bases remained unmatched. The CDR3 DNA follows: TGCGCCAGCAGCCAAGATCGAGTAGCGGGGTACAAAAACATTCAGTACTTC. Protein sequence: CASSQDRVAGYKNIQYF.

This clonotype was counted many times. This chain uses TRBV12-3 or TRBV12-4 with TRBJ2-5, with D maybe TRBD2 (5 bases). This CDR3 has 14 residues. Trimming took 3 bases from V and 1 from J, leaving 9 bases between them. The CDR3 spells CASSFGLVQETQYF. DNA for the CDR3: TGTGCCAGCAGTTTCGGACTGGTCCAAGAGACCCAGTACTTC.

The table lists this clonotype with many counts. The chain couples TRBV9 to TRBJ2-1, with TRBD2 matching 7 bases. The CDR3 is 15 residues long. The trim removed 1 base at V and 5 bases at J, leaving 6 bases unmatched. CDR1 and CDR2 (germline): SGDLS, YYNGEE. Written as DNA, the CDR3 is TGTGCCAGCAGCGTACTCGAGCGGGGAAACAATGAGCAGTTCTTC. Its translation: CASSVLERGNNEQFF.

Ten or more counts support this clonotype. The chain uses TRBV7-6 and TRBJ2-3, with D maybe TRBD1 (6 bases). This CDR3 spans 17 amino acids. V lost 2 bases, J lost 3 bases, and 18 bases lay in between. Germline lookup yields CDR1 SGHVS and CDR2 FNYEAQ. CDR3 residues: CASSLPSPGHFTDTQYF. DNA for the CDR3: TGTGCCAGCAGCTTACCCTCCCCGGGACACTTTACAGATACGCAGTATTTT.

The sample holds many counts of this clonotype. The CDR3 nucleotides are TGTGCCAGCAGACCCATTCCTAGCAATCAGCCCCAGCATTTT. It codes for CASRPIPSNQPQHF. The chain carries TRBV28 and TRBJ1-5; D is undetermined. Trimming left V 6 bases short and J 0 bases short, with 9 bases between. The CDR3 has 14 residues. Germline CDR1 and CDR2: MDHEN and SYDVKM.

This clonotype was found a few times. The CDR3 region has the DNA TGCGCCAGCAGCCAAGACCCCGACAGCTACGAGCAGTACTTC. Translation gives CASSQDPDSYEQYF. The chain couples TRBV4-3 to TRBJ2-7; possibly TRBD1 for D (5 bases). Per the germline V gene, CDR1 is LGHNA and CDR2 is YSLEER. V lost 0 bases and J lost 3, with 9 bases in between. CDR3 length: 14 residues.

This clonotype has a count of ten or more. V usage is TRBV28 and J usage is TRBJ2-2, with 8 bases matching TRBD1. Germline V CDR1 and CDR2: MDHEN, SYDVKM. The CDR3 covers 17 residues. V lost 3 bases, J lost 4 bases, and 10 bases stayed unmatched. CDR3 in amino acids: CASSFPTGGIFTGELFF. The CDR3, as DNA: TGTGCCAGCAGTTTCCCTACAGGGGGTATTTTCACCGGGGAGCTGTTTTTT.

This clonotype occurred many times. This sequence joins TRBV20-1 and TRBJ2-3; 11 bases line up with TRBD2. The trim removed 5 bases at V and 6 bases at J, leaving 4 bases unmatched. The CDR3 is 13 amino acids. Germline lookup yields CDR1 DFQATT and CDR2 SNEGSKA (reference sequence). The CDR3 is CSALLAGEDTQYF. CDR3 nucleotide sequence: TGCAGTGCTTTACTAGCGGGGGAGGATACGCAGTATTTT.

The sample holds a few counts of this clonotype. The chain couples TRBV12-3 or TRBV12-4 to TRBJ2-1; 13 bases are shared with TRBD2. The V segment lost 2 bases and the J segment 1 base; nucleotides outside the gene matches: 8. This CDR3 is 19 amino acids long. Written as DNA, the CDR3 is TGTGCCAGCAGTTTACGGACTAGCGGGGGACCCAGGTCCTACAATGAGCAGTTCTTC. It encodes CASSLRTSGGPRSYNEQFF.

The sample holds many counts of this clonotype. The CDR3 loop is CATLPRGGSTDTQYF. The CDR3 DNA sequence: TGTGCCACCTTGCCAAGGGGTGGGAGCACAGATACGCAGTATTTT. The V gene is TRBV7-9, the J gene TRBJ2-3; perhaps TRBD1 as D (5 bases). This CDR3 is built from 15 residues. The germline CDR1 and CDR2 sequences are SEHNR and FQNEAQ (reference sequence). V lost 10 bases, J lost 0 bases, and 17 bases lay in between.